This T cell receptor (beta chain) was captured in a study of blood T cells in healthy people across ages. The overall study: About one barcoded beta molecule per two T cells came from capture by template switching. Study conclusions and caveats: It was held that diversity estimates obtained from one million T cells represented underestimates.

A few counts support this clonotype. Its matching antigen is unknown. V lost 2 bases to trimming and J lost 8 bases; unmatched junction nucleotides: 5. Germline V gives CDR1 DFQATT, CDR2 SNEGSKA (reference sequence). The CDR3 has 14 residues. A second PCR of roughly 6 to 12 cycles used a sample-barcoded 5' primer and a J-beta primer mix. TCRdb processed the 5' RACE reads anew with MiXCR; each CDR3 protein has one entry. The sample includes about 1.6 million distinct CDR3 sequences, roughly 32% of them seen just once. This sequence joins TRBV20-1 and TRBJ1-5, with 11 nucleotides matching TRBD1. The TCR sequence derives from a young woman in good health. What was sequenced was blood. Here the CDR3 DNA reads TGCAGTGCTAGAAGGACAGGGGGCACGGAGCCCCAGCATTTT. Its protein is CSARRTGGTEPQHF.